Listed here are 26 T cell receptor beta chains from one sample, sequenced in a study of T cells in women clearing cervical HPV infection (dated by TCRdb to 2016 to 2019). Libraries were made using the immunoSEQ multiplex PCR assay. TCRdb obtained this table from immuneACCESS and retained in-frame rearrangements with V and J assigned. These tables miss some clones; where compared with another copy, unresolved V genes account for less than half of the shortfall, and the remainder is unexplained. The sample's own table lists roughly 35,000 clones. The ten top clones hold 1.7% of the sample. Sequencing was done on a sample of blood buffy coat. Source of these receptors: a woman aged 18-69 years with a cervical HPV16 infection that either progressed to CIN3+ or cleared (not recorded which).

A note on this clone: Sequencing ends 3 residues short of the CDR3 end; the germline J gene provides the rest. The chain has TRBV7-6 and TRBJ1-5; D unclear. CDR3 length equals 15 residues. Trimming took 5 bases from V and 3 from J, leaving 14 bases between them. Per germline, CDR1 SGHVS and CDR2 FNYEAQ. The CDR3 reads CASSAGSGLNQPQHF. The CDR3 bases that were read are TGTGCCAGCAGCGCCGGTTCAGGCCTCAATCAGCCC.

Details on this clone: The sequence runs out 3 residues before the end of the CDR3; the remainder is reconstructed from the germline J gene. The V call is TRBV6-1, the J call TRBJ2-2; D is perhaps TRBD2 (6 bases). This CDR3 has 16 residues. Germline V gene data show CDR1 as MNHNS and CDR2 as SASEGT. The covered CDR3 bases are TGTGCCAGCAGTGAAAGGAGGGTCCCGATTAATGAAAAG. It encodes CASSERRVPINEK. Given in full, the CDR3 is CASSERRVPINEKLFF.

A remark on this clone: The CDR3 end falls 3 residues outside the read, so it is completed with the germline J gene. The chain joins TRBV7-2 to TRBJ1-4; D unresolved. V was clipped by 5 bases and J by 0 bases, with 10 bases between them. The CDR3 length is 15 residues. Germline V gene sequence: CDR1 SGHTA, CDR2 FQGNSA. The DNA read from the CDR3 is TGTGCCAGCAGCCTGACCCGGGCAACTAATGAAAAA. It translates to CASSLTRATNEK. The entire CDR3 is CASSLTRATNEKLFF.

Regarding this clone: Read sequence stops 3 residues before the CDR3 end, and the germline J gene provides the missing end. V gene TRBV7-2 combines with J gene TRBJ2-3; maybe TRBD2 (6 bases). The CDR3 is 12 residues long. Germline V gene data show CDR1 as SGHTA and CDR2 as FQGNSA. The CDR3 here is CASSLAGGSQYF. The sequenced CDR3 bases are TGTGCCAGCAGCTTAGCGGGGGGTTCG.

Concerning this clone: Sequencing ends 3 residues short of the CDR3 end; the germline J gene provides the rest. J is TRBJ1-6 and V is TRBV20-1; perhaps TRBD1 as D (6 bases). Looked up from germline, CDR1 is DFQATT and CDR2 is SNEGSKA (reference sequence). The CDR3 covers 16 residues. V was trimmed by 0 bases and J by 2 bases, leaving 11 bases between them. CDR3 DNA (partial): TGCAGTGCTAGAGAGACAGGCATAGCCTATAATTCACCC. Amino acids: CSARETGIAYNSP. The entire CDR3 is CSARETGIAYNSPLHF.

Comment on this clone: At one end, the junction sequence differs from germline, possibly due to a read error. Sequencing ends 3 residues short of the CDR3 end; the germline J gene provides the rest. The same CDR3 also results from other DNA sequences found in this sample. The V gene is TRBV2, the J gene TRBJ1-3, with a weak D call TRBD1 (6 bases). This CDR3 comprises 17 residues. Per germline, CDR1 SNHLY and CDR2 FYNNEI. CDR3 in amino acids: CASSEFGQGNAGNTIYF. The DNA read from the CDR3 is TGTGCCAGCAGTGAGTTCGGCCAGGGGAATGCTGGAAACACA.

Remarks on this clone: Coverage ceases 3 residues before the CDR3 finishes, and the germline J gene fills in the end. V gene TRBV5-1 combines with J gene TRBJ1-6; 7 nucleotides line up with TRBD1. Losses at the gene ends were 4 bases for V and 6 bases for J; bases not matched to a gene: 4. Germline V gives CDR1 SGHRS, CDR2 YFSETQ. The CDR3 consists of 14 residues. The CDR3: CASSPTGANSPLHF. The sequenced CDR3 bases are TGCGCCAGCAGCCCCACAGGGGCTAATTCACCC.

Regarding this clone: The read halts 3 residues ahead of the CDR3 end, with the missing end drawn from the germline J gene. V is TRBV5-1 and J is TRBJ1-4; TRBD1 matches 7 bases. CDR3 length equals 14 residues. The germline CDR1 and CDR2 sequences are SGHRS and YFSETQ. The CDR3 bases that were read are TGCGCCAGCAGCCCCACAGGGGCTAATTCACCA. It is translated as CASSPTGANSP. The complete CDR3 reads CASSPTGANSPLFF.

The CDR3 here is CASSFRGEGDSPLFF. CDR3 DNA, as far as it was read: TGTGCCAGCTCATTCCGGGGGGAGGGAGATTCACCA. The genes are TRBV18 and TRBJ1-4; possibly TRBD1 for D (5 bases). From the germline J gene comes the end of the CDR3, since the read stops 3 residues before it. Germline assignment: CDR1 KGHSH and CDR2 LQKENI. The CDR3 covers 15 residues.

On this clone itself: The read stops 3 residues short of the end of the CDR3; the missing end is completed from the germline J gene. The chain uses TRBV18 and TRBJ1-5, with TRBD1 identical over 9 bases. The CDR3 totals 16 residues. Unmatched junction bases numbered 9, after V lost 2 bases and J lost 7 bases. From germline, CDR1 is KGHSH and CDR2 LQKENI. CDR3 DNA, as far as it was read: TGTGCCAGCTCACCAAATACAGGGGGCGGGGACCAGCCC. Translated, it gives CASSPNTGGGDQP. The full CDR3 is CASSPNTGGGDQPQHF.

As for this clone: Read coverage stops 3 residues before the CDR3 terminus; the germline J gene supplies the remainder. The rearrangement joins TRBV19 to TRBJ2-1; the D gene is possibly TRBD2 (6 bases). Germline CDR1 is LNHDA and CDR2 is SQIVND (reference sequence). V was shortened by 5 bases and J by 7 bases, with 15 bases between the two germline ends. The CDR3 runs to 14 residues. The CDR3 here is CASSSSVLSNEQFF. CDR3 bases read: TGTGCCAGTAGTTCTAGCGTTTTAAGTAATGAG.

The CDR3 is CASSGTGGYEQYF. The part of the CDR3 DNA that was read is TGTGCCAGCAGCGGGACAGGGGGCTACGAG. J is TRBJ2-7 and V is TRBV2; 11 bases match TRBD1. The read gets to within 3 residues of the CDR3 end, and the germline J gene fills in the rest. CDR1 and CDR2 (germline): SNHLY, FYNNEI. V was pared by 6 bases and J by 3 bases, with 1 base of the junction left unmatched. The CDR3 length is 13 residues.

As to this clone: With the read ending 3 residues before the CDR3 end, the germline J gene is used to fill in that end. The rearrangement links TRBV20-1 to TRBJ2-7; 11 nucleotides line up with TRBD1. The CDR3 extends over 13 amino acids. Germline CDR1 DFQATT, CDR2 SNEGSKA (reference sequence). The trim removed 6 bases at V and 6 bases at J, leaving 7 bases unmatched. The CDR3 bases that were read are TGCAGTGCCCCAGGACAGGGGGCTGTCGAG. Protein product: CSAPGQGAVE. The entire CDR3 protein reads CSAPGQGAVEQYF.

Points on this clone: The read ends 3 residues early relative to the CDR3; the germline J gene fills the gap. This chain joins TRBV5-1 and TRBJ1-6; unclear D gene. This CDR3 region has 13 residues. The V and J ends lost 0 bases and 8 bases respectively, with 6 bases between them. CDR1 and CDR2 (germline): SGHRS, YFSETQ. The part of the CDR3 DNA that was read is TGCGCCAGCAGCTTGGTGGCGGATTCACCC. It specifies CASSLVADSP. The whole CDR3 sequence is CASSLVADSPLHF.

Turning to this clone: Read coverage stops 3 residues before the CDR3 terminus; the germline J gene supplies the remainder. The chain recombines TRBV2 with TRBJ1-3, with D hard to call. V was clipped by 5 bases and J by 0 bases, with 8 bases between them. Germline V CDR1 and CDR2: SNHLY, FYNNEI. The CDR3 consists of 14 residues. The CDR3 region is CASSSFISGNTIYF. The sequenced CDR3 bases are TGTGCCAGCAGTTCCTTTATCTCTGGAAACACC.

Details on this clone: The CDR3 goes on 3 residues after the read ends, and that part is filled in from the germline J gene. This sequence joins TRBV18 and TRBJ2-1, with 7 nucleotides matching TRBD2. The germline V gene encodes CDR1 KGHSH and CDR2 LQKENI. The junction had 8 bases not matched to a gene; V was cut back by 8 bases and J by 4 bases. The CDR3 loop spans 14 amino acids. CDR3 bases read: TGTGCCAGCGCCGGCCTGCGGGGGTACAATGAG. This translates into CASAGLRGYNE. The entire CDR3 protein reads CASAGLRGYNEQFF.

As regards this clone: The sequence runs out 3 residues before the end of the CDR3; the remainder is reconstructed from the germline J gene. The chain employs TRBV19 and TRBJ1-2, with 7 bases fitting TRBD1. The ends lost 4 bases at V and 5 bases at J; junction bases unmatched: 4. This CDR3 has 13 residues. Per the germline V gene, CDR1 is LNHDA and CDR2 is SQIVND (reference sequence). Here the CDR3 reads CASSTHRGYGYTF. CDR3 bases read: TGTGCCAGTAGTACACACAGGGGATATGGC.

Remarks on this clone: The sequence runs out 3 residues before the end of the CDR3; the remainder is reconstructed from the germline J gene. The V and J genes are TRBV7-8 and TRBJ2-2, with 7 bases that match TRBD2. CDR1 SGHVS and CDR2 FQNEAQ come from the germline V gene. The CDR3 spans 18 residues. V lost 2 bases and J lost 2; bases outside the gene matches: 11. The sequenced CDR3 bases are TGTGCCAGCAGCTTACCCCGACTAGCCAGAAAAAACACCGGGGAG. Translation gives CASSLPRLARKNTGE. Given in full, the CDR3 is CASSLPRLARKNTGELFF.

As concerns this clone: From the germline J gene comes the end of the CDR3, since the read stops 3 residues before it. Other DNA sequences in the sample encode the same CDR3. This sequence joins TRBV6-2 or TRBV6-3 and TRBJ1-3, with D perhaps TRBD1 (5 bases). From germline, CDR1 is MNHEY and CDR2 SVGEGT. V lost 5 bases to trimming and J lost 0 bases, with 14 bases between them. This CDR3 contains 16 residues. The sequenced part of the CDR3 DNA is TGTGCCAGCAGTCTACAGGTCTCGCTCTCTGGAAACACC. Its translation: CASSLQVSLSGNT. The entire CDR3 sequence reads CASSLQVSLSGNTIYF.

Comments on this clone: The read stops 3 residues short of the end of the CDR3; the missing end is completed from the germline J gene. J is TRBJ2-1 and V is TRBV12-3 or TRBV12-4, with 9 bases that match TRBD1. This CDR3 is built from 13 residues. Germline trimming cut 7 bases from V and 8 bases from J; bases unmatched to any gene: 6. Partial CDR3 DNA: TGTGCCAGCACCATAACAGGGGGCGATGAG. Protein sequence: CASTITGGDE. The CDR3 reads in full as CASTITGGDEQFF.

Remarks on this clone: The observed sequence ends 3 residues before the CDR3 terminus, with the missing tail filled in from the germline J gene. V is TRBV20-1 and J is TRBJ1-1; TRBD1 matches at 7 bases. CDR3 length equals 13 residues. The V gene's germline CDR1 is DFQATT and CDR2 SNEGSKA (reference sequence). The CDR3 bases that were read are TGCAGTGCTGCCGGGACAGCACACTCCGAA. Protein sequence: CSAAGTAHSE. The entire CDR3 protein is CSAAGTAHSEAFF.

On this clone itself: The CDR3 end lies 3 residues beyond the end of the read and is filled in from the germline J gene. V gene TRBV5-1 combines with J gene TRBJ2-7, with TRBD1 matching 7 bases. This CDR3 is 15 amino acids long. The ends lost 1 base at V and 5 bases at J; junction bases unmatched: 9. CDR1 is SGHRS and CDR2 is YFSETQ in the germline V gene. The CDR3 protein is CASSLLTGVGHEQYF. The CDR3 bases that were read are TGCGCCAGCAGCTTGCTAACAGGGGTCGGCCACGAG.

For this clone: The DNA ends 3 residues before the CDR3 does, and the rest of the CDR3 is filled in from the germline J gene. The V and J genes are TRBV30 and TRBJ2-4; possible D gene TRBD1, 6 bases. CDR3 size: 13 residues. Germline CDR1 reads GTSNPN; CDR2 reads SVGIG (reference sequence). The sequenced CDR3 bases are TGTGCCTGGAGTGGACAGGTGGGCTATGGT. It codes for CAWSGQVGYG. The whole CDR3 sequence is CAWSGQVGYGQYF.

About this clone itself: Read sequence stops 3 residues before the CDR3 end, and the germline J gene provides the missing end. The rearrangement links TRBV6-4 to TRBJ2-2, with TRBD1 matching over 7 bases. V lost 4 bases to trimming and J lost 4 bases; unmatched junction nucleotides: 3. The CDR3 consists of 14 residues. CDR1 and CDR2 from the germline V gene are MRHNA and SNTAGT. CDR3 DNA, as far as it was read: TGTGCCAGCAGTGGACAGGGTAGCACCGGGGAG. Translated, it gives CASSGQGSTGE. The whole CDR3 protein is CASSGQGSTGELFF.

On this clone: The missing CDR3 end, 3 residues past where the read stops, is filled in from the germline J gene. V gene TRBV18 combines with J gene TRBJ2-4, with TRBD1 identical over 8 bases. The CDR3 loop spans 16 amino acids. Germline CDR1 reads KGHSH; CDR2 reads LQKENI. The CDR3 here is CASSPRLQGADYGQYF. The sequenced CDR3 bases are TGTGCCAGCTCACCACGGTTGCAGGGGGCGGACTATGGT.

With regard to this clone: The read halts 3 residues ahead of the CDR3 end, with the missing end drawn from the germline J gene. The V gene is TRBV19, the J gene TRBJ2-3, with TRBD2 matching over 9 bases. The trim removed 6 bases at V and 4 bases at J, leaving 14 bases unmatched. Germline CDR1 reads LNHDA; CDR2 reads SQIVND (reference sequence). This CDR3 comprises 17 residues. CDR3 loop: CASSGGRSGRRPDTQYF. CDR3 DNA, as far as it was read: TGTGCCAGTAGCGGGGGTAGGAGCGGGAGGAGGCCAGATACG.